This T cell receptor (beta chain) comes out of a study of shared clonotypes between healthy human individuals. Each sorted subset replicate got 200 ng genomic DNA, approximately 27,000 genomes. Data came from immunoSEQ multiplex PCR; TCRdb stores just in-frame clones and leaves some out. The table lists around 700,000 clones, around 74% of them singletons. The CDR3 totals 14 residues. Germline trimming cut 0 bases from V and 5 bases from J; bases unmatched to any gene: 5. Germline loops: CDR1 GTSNPN, CDR2 SVGIG (reference sequence). Input material: memory CD4+ T cells sorted from blood. This sample's subset: CD45RA-negative fraction. The receptor comes from a woman aged 25-40 years in good health. V is TRBV30 and J is TRBJ2-5; 8 bases align to TRBD1. CDR3 sequence reads: CAWSVTGGVETQYF. The CDR3 nucleotides are TGTGCCTGGAGTGTTACAGGGGGAGTGGAGACCCAGTACTTC.